These 11 T cell receptor beta chains share one sample of origin, sequenced in a study of OX40 agonist ivuxolimab in advanced cancers. Sequenced by immunoSEQ multiplex PCR; TCRdb stores in-frame clones only, minus some. The sample consists of just under 65,000 clones, roughly four fifths of them appearing once. Specimen: CD4+ or CD8+ T cells sorted from blood, collected in a trial of the OX40 agonist ivuxolimab. The receptors come from an adult with an advanced solid tumor such as melanoma, head and neck, liver or kidney cancer.

CDR3 amino acids: CASSEAERRKLFF. The CDR3, as DNA: TGTGCCAGCAGTGAAGCGGAAAGGCGAAAACTGTTTTTT. This chain connects TRBV6-1 to TRBJ1-4; D is undetermined. The CDR3 totals 13 residues. The germline V and J ends were trimmed by 0 bases and 10 bases, with 9 bases remaining between them. The germline CDR1 and CDR2 sequences are MNHNS and SASEGT.

The V call is TRBV30, the J call TRBJ1-4; D uncertain. Germline CDR1 reads GTSNPN; CDR2 reads SVGIG (reference sequence). Trimming cost V 3 bases and J 7 bases, with 9 bases left between them. This CDR3 contains 12 residues. CDR3 region: CAWSSVGEKLFF. CDR3 in DNA: TGTGCCTGGAGCAGCGTGGGTGAAAAACTGTTTTTT. The whole variable domain, remainder taken from reference TRBV30 and TRBJ1-4, is SQTIHQWPATLVQPVGSPLSLECTVEGTSNPNLYWYRQAAGRGLQLLFYSVGIGQISSEVPQNLSASRPQDRQFILSSKKLLLSDSGFYLCAWSSVGEKLFFGSGTQLSVL.

V is TRBV18 and J is TRBJ2-1; TRBD2 matches 7 bases. CDR3 size: 17 residues. Trimming took 0 bases from V and 2 from J; bases not matched to a gene: 7. CDR1 is KGHSH, CDR2 LQKENI, per germline. The CDR3 spells CASSPPSGLATYNEQFF. As DNA, the CDR3 is TGTGCCAGCTCACCACCTAGCGGGTTGGCTACCTACAATGAGCAGTTCTTC.

The chain carries TRBV5-4 and TRBJ2-2; 8 bases are a match to TRBD1. With V trimmed by 4 bases and J by 3 bases, 5 bases remained unmatched. Germline CDR1 is SGHNT and CDR2 is YYREEE (reference sequence). CDR3 length: 15 amino acids. In nucleotides, the CDR3 is TGTGCCAGCAGCCTGGACAGGGTGCACACCGGGGAGCTGTTTTTT. Its translation is CASSLDRVHTGELFF.

The chain couples TRBV10-3 to TRBJ2-3, with 7 bases lining up with TRBD2. The CDR3 spans 16 residues. Germline V CDR1 and CDR2: ENHRY, SYGVKD. V lost 2 bases to trimming and J lost 2 bases; unmatched junction nucleotides: 7. The CDR3 bases are TGTGCCATCAGTGAGCATGCTAGCGGAGTCACAGATACGCAGTATTTT. This sequence encodes CAISEHASGVTDTQYF.

This chain links TRBV9 with TRBJ1-3; maybe TRBD1 (5 bases). The length of the CDR3 is 13 residues. Trimming shortened V by 4 bases and J by 8 bases, and 13 bases separated the two germline ends. CDR1 and CDR2 from the germline V gene are SGDLS and YYNGEE. The CDR3 reads CASSRTPGDTIYF. CDR3 in DNA: TGTGCCAGCAGCCGTACCCCGGGGGACACCATATATTTT. The full variable domain, rest sourced from reference TRBV9 and TRBJ1-3, is DSGVTQTPKHLITATGQRVTLRCSPRSGDLSVYWYQQSLDQGLQFLIQYYNGEERAKGNILERFSAQQFPDLHSELNLSSLELGDSALYFCASSRTPGDTIYFGEGSWLTVV.

The chain carries TRBV9 and TRBJ1-3; 7 positions match TRBD1. The CDR3 covers 14 residues. Germline CDR1 reads SGDLS; CDR2 reads YYNGEE. Trimming at V came to 3 bases and at J to 16 bases, leaving 16 bases not matched to a gene. CDR3 bases: TGTGCCAGCAGCGCGGAGTGGGACAGCCCGTCCCCTTATTTT. It codes for CASSAEWDSPSPYF.

The rearrangement joins TRBV7-2 to TRBJ1-1; D not certain. The ends were cut back, 1 base at V and 0 bases at J, with 9 bases in the middle. CDR3 size: 15 residues. Germline lookup yields CDR1 SGHTA and CDR2 FQGNSA. The CDR3 reads CASSLVRGLNTEAFF. The CDR3 DNA reads as TGTGCCAGCAGCTTAGTGCGGGGATTGAACACTGAAGCTTTCTTT.

The genes are TRBV6-5 and TRBJ2-1, with D unclear. V gave up 6 bases and J gave up 7 bases, with 19 bases separating them. Germline V gene data show CDR1 as MNHEY and CDR2 as SVGAGI. The CDR3 runs 15 residues. In DNA form, the CDR3 reads TGTGCCAGCAGCCGAACCCGGGTTGCATTGAATGAGCAGTTCTTC. It encodes CASSRTRVALNEQFF.

The V and J genes are TRBV5-1 and TRBJ1-2, with TRBD1 as a possible D gene (6 bases). The germline CDR1 and CDR2 sequences are SGHRS and YFSETQ. The CDR3 runs to 13 residues. V was trimmed by 1 base and J by 5 bases, leaving 9 bases between them. The CDR3 loop reads CASSLTGLYGYTF. CDR3 sequence (DNA): TGCGCCAGCAGCTTGACAGGGCTTTATGGCTACACCTTC.

This CDR3 is CASTLYRSYNEQFF. The CDR3 nucleotides are TGTGCCAGCACCCTCTACCGATCCTACAATGAGCAGTTCTTC. J is TRBJ2-1 and V is TRBV28; D remains unclear. In germline, CDR1 is MDHEN, CDR2 SYDVKM. The CDR3 is made up of 14 amino acids. Trimming left V 7 bases short and J 1 base short, with 11 bases between. Together with reference TRBV28 and TRBJ2-1, the CDR3 gives the full variable domain: DVKVTQSSRYLVKRTGEKVFLECVQDMDHENMFWYRQDPGLGLRLIYFSYDVKMKEKGDIPEGYSVSREKKERFSLILESASTNQTSMYLCASTLYRSYNEQFFGPGTRLTVL.